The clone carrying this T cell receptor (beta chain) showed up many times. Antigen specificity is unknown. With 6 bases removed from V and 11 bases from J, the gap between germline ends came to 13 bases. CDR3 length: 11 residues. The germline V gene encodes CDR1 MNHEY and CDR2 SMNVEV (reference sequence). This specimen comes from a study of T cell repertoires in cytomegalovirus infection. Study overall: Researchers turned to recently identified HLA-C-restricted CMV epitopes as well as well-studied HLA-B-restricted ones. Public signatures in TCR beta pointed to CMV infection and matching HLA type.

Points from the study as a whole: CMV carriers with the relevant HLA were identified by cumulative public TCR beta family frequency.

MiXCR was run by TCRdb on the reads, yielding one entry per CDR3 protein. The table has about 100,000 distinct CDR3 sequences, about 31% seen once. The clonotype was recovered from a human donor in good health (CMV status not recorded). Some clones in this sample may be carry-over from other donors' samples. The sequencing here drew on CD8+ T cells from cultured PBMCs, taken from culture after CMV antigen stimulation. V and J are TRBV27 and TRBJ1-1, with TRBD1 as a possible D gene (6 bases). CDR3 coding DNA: TGTGCCAGCAGAACAGGGTCGAGGGCTTTCTTT. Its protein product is CASRTGSRAFF.